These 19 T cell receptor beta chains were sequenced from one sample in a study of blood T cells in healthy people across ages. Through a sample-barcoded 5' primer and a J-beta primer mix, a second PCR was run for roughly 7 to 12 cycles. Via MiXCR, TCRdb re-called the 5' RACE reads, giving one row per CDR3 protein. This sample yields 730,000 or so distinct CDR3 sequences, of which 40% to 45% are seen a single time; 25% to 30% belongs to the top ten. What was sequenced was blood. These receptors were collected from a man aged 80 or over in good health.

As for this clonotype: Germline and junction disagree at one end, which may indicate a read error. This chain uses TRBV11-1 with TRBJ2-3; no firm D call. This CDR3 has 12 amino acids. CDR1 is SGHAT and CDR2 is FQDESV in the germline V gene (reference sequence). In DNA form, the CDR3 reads TGTGCCACCAGCCACGACACAAGCGTTTGGTATTTT. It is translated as CATSHDTSVWYF. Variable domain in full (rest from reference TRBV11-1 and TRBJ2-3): EAEVAQSPRYKITEKSQAVAFWCDPISGHATLYWYRQILGQGPELLVQFQDESVVDDSQLPKDRFSAERLKGVDSTLKIQPAELGDSAMYLCATSHDTSVWYFGPGTRLTVL.

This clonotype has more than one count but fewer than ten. CDR3 bases: TGTGCCAGCAGCCCCCGCGGGGAGGGCGGGGAGCTGTTTTTT. Protein sequence: CASSPRGEGGELFF. The V and J genes are TRBV7-8 and TRBJ2-2, with 7 bases lining up with TRBD2. This CDR3 comprises 14 residues. Germline V gene lookup returns CDR1 SGHVS and CDR2 FQNEAQ. V lost 5 bases to trimming and J lost 7 bases; unmatched junction nucleotides: 7.

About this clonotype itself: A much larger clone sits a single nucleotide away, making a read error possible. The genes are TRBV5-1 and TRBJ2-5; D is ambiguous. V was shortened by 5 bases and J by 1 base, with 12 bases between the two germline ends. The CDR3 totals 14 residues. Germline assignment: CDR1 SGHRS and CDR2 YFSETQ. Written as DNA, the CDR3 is TGCGCCAGCAGAGCTGCGGAACTCCAAGAGACCCAGTACTTC. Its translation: CASRAAELQETQYF.

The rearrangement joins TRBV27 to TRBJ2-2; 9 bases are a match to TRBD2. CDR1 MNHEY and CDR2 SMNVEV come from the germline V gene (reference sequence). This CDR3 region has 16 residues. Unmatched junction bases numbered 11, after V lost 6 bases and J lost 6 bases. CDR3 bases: TGTGCCAGCAGCCGTGGCGGGGGGGCCGTGTCCGGGGAGCTGTTTTTT. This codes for CASSRGGGAVSGELFF.

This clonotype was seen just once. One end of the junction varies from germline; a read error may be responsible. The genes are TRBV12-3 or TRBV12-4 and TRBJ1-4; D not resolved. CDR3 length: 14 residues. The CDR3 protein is CACSIRATNEKLFF. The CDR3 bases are TGTGCCTGCAGTATCAGAGCAACTAATGAAAAACTGTTTTTT.

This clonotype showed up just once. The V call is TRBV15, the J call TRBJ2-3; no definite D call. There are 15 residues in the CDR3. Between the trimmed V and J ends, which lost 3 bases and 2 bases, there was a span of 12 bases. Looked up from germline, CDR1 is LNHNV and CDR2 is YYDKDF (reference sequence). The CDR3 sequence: CATSSPLGITDTQYF. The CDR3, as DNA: TGTGCCACCAGCAGCCCCCTGGGCATCACAGATACGCAGTATTTT.

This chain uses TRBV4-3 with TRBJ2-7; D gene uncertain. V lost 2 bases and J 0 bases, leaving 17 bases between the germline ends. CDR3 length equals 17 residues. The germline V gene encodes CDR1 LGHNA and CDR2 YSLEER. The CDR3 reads CASSQKLTGLGSYEQYF. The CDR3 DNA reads TGCGCCAGCAGCCAAAAGTTAACCGGGCTAGGCTCCTACGAGCAGTACTTC.

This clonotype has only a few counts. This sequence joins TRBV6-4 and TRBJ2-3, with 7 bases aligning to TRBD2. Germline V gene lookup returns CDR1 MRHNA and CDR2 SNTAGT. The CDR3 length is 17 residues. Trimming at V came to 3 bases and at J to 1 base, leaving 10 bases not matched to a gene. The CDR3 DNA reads TGTGCCAGCAGTGAATATGGCGGGAGAGTCGGCACAGATACGCAGTATTTT. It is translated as CASSEYGGRVGTDTQYF.

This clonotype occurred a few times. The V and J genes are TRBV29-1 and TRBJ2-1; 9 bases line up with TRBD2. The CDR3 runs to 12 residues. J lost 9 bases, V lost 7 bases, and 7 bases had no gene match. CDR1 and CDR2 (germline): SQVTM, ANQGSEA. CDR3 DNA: TGCAGCGCCTTAGCGGGGGTCGGTGAGCAGTTCTTC. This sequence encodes CSALAGVGEQFF.

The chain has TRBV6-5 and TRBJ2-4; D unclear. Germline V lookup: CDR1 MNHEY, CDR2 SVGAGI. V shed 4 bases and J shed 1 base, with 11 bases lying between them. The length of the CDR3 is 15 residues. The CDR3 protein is CASSSGVKAKNIQYF. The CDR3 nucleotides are TGTGCCAGCAGTTCCGGAGTAAAGGCCAAAAACATTCAGTACTTC.

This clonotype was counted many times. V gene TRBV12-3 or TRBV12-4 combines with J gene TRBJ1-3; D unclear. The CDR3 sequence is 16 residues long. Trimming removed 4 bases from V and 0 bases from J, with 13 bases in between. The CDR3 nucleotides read TGTGCCAGCAGTTATGGAAAACTACACTCTGGAAACACCATATATTTT. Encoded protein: CASSYGKLHSGNTIYF.

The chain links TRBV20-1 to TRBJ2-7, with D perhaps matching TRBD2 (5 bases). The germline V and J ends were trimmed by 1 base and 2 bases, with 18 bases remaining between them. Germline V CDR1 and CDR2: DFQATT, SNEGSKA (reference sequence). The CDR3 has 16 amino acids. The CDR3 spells CSARAHRAGGPYEQYF. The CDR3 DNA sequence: TGCAGTGCTAGAGCTCATCGTGCTGGCGGGCCCTACGAGCAGTACTTC.

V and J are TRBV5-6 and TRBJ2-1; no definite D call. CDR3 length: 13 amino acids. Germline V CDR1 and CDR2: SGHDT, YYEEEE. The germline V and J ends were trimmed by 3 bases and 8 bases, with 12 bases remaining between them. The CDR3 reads CASSYETGDEQFF. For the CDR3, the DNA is TGTGCCAGCAGCTATGAGACTGGGGATGAGCAGTTCTTC.

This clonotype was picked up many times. The CDR3 protein is CSVVAGGFEQYF. The CDR3 region has the DNA TGCAGCGTTGTCGCGGGAGGCTTTGAGCAGTACTTC. V and J are TRBV29-1 and TRBJ2-7; 8 bases match TRBD2. The ends lost 4 bases at V and 7 bases at J; junction bases unmatched: 6. The germline gives CDR1 SQVTM, CDR2 ANQGSEA. The CDR3 covers 12 residues.

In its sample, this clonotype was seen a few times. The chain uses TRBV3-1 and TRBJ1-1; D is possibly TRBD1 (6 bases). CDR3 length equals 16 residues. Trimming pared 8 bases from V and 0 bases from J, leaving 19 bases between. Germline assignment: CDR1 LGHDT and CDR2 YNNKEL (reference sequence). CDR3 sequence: CASAPWGQILNTEAFF. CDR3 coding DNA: TGTGCCAGCGCCCCGTGGGGGCAGATCTTGAACACTGAAGCTTTCTTT.

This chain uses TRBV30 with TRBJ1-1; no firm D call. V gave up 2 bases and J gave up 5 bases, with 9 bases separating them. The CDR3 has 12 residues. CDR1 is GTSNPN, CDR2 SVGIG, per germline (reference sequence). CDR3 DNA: TGTGCCTGGAGTCGGGGTTTGACTGAAGCTTTCTTT. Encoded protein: CAWSRGLTEAFF.

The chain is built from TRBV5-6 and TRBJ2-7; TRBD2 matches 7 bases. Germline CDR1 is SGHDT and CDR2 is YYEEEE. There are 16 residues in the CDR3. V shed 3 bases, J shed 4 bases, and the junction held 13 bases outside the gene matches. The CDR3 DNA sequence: TGTGCCAGCAGCTCTAGCGGACACCTCCCCAGGTACGAGCAGTACTTC. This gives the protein CASSSSGHLPRYEQYF.

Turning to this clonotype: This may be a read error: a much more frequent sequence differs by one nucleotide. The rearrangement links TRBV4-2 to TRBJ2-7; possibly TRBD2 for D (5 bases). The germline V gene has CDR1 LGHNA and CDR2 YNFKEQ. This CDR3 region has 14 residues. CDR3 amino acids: CTSSQGGPAYEQYF. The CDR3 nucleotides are TGTACCAGCAGCCAAGGAGGACCAGCTTACGAGCAGTACTTC.

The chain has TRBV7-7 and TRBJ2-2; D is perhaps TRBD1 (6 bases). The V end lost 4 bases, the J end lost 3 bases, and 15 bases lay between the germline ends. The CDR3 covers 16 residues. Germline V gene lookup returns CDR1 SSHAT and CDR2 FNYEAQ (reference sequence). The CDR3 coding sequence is TGTGCCAGCAGCTCTGGGGGCACGGTGGACACCGGGGAGCTGTTTTTT. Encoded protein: CASSSGGTVDTGELFF. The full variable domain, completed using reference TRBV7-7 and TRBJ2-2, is GAGVSQSPRYKVTKRGQDVTLRCDPISSHATLYWYQQALGQGPEFLTYFNYEAQPDKSGLPSDRFSAERPEGSISTLTIQRTEQRDSAMYRCASSSGGTVDTGELFFGEGSRLTVL.